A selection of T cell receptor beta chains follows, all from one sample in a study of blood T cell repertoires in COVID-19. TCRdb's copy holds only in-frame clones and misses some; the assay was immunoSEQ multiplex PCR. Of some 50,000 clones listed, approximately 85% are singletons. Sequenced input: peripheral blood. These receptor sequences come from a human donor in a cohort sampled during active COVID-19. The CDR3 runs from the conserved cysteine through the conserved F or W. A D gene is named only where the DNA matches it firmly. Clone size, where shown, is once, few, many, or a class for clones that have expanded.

CDR3 DNA: TGCGCCAGCAGCCGTGGACTAGCGGCCAGCACAGATACGCAGTATTTT
CDR3 protein: CASSRGLAASTDTQYF
V gene: TRBV5-1
J gene: TRBJ2-3
clone size: .
D gene: TRBD2

CDR3 DNA: TGCGCCAGCAGCTTGGCCCCGGTCGGACAGGGGGAAAAACTGTTTTTT
CDR3 protein: CASSLAPVGQGEKLFF
V gene: TRBV5-1
J gene: TRBJ1-4
clone size: .
D gene: TRBD1

CDR3 DNA: TGTGCCTGGAGTAGAACCCCCGGGACAGCTCTATATGAGCAGTACTTC
CDR3 protein: CAWSRTPGTALYEQYF
V gene: TRBV30
J gene: TRBJ2-7
clone size: .
D gene: TRBD1

CDR3 DNA: TGTGCCAGCAGCCAAGTAGTAGAGACCCAGTACTTC
CDR3 protein: CASSQVVETQYF
V gene: TRBV14
J gene: TRBJ2-5
clone size: .
D gene: .

CDR3 DNA: TGTGCCACCTCGACAGGCCAGTCCACAGATACGCAGTATTTT
CDR3 protein: CATSTGQSTDTQYF
V gene: TRBV7-3
J gene: TRBJ2-3
clone size: .
D gene: .

CDR3 DNA: TGTGCCAGCTCACAAACAGGGGATCAGCCCCAGCATTTT
CDR3 protein: CASSQTGDQPQHF
V gene: TRBV18
J gene: TRBJ1-5
clone size: .
D gene: TRBD1

CDR3 DNA: TGTGCCATTACGGACAGGGGGAAAGAAAAACTGTTTTTT
CDR3 protein: CAITDRGKEKLFF
V gene: TRBV28
J gene: TRBJ1-4
clone size: .
D gene: TRBD1

CDR3 DNA: TGTGCCAGCAGCTGGGACATCTCGAATTCACCCCTCCACTTT
CDR3 protein: CASSWDISNSPLHF
V gene: TRBV2
J gene: TRBJ1-6
clone size: few
D gene: .

CDR3 DNA: TGTGCCAGCAGCTTGCGTTCTTATAATTCACCCCTCCACTTT
CDR3 protein: CASSLRSYNSPLHF
V gene: TRBV7-2
J gene: TRBJ1-6
clone size: .
D gene: .

CDR3 DNA: TGTGCCAGCAGCCCTAGGACAGGGTCCGGAAACACCATATATTTT
CDR3 protein: CASSPRTGSGNTIYF
V gene: TRBV7-8
J gene: TRBJ1-3
clone size: few
D gene: TRBD1

CDR3 DNA: TGCGCCAGCAGCTTGGACAGGGGAGACTCCGAGCAGTACTTC
CDR3 protein: CASSLDRGDSEQYF
V gene: TRBV5-1
J gene: TRBJ2-7
clone size: .
D gene: TRBD1

CDR3 DNA: TGCAGCGTTGAGGCGGGGTATGGGGCCGGGGAGCTGTTTTTT
CDR3 protein: CSVEAGYGAGELFF
V gene: TRBV29-1
J gene: TRBJ2-2
clone size: .
D gene: .

CDR3 DNA: TGTGCCAGCAGTTCCCCTCACGTCGGGCTAGCCGTAGAGACCCAGTACTTC
CDR3 protein: CASSSPHVGLAVETQYF
V gene: TRBV27
J gene: TRBJ2-5
clone size: .
D gene: .

CDR3 DNA: TGTGCCAGCAGCCTAGAGGGACACATCTACGAGCAGTACTTC
CDR3 protein: CASSLEGHIYEQYF
V gene: TRBV21-1
J gene: TRBJ2-7
clone size: .
D gene: .

CDR3 DNA: TGTGCCAGCAGCTCACAGGGGTATGAGCAGTTCTTC
CDR3 protein: CASSSQGYEQFF
V gene: TRBV7-9
J gene: TRBJ2-1
clone size: .
D gene: TRBD1

CDR3 DNA: TGCAGTGCTAGTTTATTTGGTATCGGGACTATAAACAATGAGCAGTTCTTC
CDR3 protein: CSASLFGIGTINNEQFF
V gene: TRBV20-1
J gene: TRBJ2-1
clone size: .
D gene: TRBD2

CDR3 DNA: TGTGCCAGCAGCCGGGGTCTCTCTGGGGCCAACGTCCTGACTTTC
CDR3 protein: CASSRGLSGANVLTF
V gene: TRBV6-5
J gene: TRBJ2-6
clone size: few
D gene: .

CDR3 DNA: TGTGCCAGCAGTTTATCGGCATACTATGGCTACACCTTC
CDR3 protein: CASSLSAYYGYTF
V gene: TRBV27
J gene: TRBJ1-2
clone size: few
D gene: .

CDR3 DNA: TGCGCCAGCAGCTTATATACAGATACGCAGTATTTT
CDR3 protein: CASSLYTDTQYF
V gene: TRBV5-1
J gene: TRBJ2-3
clone size: .
D gene: .

CDR3 DNA: TGTGCCAGCAGCCATTACGGGATAACTAATGAAAAACTGTTTTTT
CDR3 protein: CASSHYGITNEKLFF
V gene: TRBV28
J gene: TRBJ1-4
clone size: .
D gene: .

CDR3 DNA: TGTGCCAGCAGCGACGGGACAGGGGTCAACACCATATATTTT
CDR3 protein: CASSDGTGVNTIYF
V gene: TRBV9
J gene: TRBJ1-3
clone size: .
D gene: TRBD1

CDR3 DNA: TGTGCCAGCAGCATGACCGGGACAGCTAATTCCTACGAGCAGTACTTC
CDR3 protein: CASSMTGTANSYEQYF
V gene: TRBV7-6
J gene: TRBJ2-7
clone size: .
D gene: TRBD1

CDR3 DNA: TGCGCCAGCAGCCAAGGGAATAGCGGGCCGTACGAGCAGTACTTC
CDR3 protein: CASSQGNSGPYEQYF
V gene: TRBV4-1
J gene: TRBJ2-7
clone size: .
D gene: TRBD2

CDR3 DNA: TGTGCCAGCAGCGTAAGTTCGGGACACGACACCGGGGAGCTGTTTTTT
CDR3 protein: CASSVSSGHDTGELFF
V gene: TRBV9
J gene: TRBJ2-2
clone size: .
D gene: .

CDR3 DNA: TGCAGCGTACTACTAGCGACGGATGAGCAGTTCTTC
CDR3 protein: CSVLLATDEQFF
V gene: TRBV29-1
J gene: TRBJ2-1
clone size: .
D gene: TRBD2

CDR3 DNA: TGTGCCAGCAGTTACGCGGCGGGGGGGGACTACGAGCAGTACTTC
CDR3 protein: CASSYAAGGDYEQYF
V gene: TRBV6-2/TRBV6-3
J gene: TRBJ2-7
clone size: .
D gene: TRBD2

CDR3 DNA: TGTGCCAGTAGTATAGATAATCAAATCCAGGCGCCCCAGCATTTT
CDR3 protein: CASSIDNQIQAPQHF
V gene: TRBV19
J gene: TRBJ1-5
clone size: .
D gene: .